Listed here is a single TCR beta chain. The target antigen is unknown. The CDR3 is 14 amino acids. V was trimmed by 5 bases and J by 4 bases, leaving 14 bases between them. TCRdb re-called the 5' RACE reads with MiXCR, one entry per CDR3 protein. Of approximately 580,000 distinct CDR3 sequences detected, around 17% appear once; the ten largest clones hold roughly a sixth. These data are taken from a study of T cells after yellow fever vaccination. At the level of the study: Researchers used SMART-Seq v4 Ultra Low Input to prepare fractions that had low cell numbers. General study points: A weaker but faster secondary response was observed, peaking on day 5 versus 15. High-abundance clonotypes from the bulk population could contaminate FACS-sorted repertoires. Clones that expanded after primary vaccination mostly reappeared after the booster (approximately 96% CD4, about 89% CD8).

The chain combines TRBV12-3 or TRBV12-4 with TRBJ2-5; tentatively, D is TRBD1 (5 bases). The receptor was derived from a man in his late teens or twenties who received the YFV17D yellow fever vaccine. The specimen was PBMCs, collected 5 days after the first yellow fever vaccination. CDR3 DNA sequence: TGTGCCAGCAGTCCTCCGCAGGGATCAGAGACCCAGTACTTC. Protein: CASSPPQGSETQYF.